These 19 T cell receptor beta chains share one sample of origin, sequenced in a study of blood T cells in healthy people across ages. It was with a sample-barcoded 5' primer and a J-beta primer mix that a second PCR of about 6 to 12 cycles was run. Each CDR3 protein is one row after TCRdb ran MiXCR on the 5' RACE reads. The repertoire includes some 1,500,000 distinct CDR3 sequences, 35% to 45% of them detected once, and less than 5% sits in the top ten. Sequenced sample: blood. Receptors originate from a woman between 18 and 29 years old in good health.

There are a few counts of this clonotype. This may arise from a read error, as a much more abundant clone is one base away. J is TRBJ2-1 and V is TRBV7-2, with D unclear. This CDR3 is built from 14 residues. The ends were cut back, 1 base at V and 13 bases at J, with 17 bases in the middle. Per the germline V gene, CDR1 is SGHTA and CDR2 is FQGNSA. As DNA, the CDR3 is TGTGCCAGCAGCTTAGGTTACACAGAGAAGACCCAGTTCTTC. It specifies CASSLGYTEKTQFF.

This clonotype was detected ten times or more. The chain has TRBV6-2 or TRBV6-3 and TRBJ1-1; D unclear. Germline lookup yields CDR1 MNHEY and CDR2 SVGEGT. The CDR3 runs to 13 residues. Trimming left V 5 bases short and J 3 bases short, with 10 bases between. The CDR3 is CASSLWEDTEAFF. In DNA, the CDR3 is TGTGCCAGCAGTCTGTGGGAGGACACTGAAGCTTTCTTT.

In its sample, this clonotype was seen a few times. The CDR3 DNA is TGTGCCAGCAGGAGGTTCAGCACAGATACGCAGTATTTT. Encoded protein: CASRRFSTDTQYF. This chain joins TRBV7-9 and TRBJ2-3; D is undetermined. The V end was cut by 6 bases, the J end by 0 bases, with 7 bases between. The CDR3 loop spans 13 amino acids. In germline, CDR1 is SEHNR, CDR2 FQNEAQ (reference sequence).

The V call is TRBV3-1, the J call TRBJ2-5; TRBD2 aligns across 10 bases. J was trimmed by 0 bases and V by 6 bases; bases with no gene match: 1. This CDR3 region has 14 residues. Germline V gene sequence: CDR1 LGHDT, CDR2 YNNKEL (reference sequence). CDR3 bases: TGTGCCAGCAGACTAGCGGGGTACCAAGAGACCCAGTACTTC. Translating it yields CASRLAGYQETQYF.

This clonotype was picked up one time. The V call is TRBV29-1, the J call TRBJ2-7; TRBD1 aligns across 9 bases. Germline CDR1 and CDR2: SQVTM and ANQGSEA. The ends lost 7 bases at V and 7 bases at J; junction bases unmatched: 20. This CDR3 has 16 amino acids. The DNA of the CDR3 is TGCAGCGGATTGACAGGGGGTACGGGCTCCTACAATGAGCAGTACTTC. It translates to CSGLTGGTGSYNEQYF.

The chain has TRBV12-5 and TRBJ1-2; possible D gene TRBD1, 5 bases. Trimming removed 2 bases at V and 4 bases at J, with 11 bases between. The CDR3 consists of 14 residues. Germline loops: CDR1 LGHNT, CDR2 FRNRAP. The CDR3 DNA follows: TGTGCTAGTGGTTTGTTCGGGGCATTCTATGGCTACACCTTC. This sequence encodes CASGLFGAFYGYTF.

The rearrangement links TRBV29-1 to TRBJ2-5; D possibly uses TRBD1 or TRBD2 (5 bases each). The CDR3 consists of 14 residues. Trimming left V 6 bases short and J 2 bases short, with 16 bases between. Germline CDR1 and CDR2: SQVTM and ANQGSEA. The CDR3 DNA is TGCAGCGTCTCAGACGGGGCAGGGCAAGAGACCCAGTACTTC. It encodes CSVSDGAGQETQYF.

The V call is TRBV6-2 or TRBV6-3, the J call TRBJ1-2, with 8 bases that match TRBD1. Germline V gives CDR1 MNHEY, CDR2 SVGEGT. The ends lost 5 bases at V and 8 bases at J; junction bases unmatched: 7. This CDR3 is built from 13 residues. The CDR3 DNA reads TGTGCCAGCAGTCAAGACAGGGGAGGCGGCTACACCTTC. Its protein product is CASSQDRGGGYTF.

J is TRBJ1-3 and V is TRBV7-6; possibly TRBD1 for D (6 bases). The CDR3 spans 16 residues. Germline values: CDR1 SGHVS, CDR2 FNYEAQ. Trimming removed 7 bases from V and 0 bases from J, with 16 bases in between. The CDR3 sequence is CASTLQGLNSGNTIYF. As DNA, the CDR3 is TGTGCCAGCACCCTACAGGGCCTGAACTCTGGAAACACCATATATTTT. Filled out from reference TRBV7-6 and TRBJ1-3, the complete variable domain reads GAGVSQSPRYKVTKRGQDVALRCDPISGHVSLYWYRQALGQGPEFLTYFNYEAQQDKSGLPNDRFSAERPEGSISTLTIQRTEQRDSAMYRCASTLQGLNSGNTIYFGEGSWLTVV.

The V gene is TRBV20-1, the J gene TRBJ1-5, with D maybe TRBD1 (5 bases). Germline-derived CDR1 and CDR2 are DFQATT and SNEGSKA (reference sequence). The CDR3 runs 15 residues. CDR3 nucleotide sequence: TGCAGCGCAACCCCCCAAGGGGACTGGGGTCAGCCCCAGCATTTT. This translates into CSATPQGDWGQPQHF.

This CDR3 reads CASRQTGRDEQYF. CDR3 DNA: TGTGCCAGCAGACAGACAGGGAGGGACGAGCAGTACTTC. The chain has TRBV6-5 and TRBJ2-7, with D perhaps given as TRBD1 or TRBD2 (7 bases each). The CDR3 is made up of 13 amino acids. Deletions cut 6 bases from V and 5 bases from J, with 14 bases between. Germline V CDR1 and CDR2: MNHEY, SVGAGI.

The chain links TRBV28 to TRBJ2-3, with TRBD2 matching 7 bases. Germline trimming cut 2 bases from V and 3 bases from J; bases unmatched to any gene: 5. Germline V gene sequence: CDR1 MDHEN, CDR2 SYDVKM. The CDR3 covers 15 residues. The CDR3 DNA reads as TGTGCCAGCAGTTTAGAGATAGCGGGTACAGATACGCAGTATTTT. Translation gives CASSLEIAGTDTQYF. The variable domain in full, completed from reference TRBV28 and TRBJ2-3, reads DVKVTQSSRYLVKRTGEKVFLECVQDMDHENMFWYRQDPGLGLRLIYFSYDVKMKEKGDIPEGYSVSREKKERFSLILESASTNQTSMYLCASSLEIAGTDTQYFGPGTRLTVL.

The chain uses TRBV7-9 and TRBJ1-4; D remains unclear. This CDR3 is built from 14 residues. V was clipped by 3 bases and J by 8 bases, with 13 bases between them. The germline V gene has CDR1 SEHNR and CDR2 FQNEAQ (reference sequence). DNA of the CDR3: TGTGCCAGCAGCTTTCTCGCCAGCGGGGAAAAACTGTTTTTT. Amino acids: CASSFLASGEKLFF.

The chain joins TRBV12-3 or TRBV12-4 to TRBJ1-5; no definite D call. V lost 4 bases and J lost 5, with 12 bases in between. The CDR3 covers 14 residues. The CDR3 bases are TGTGCCAGCAGTTCTGGGTGGAGGGATCAGCCCCAGCATTTT. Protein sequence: CASSSGWRDQPQHF.

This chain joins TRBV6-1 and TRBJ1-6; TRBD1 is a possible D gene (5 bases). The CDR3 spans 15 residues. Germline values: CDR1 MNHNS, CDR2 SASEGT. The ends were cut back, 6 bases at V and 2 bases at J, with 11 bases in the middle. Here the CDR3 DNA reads TGTGCCAGCAGGCCAAGGGGTCCCTATAATTCACCCCTCCACTTT. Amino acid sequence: CASRPRGPYNSPLHF.

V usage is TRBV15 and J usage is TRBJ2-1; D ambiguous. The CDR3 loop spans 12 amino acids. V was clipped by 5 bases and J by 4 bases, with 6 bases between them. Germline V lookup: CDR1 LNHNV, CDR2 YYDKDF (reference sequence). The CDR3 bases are TGTGCCACCAGCGTAAGTTACAATGAGCAGTTCTTC. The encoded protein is CATSVSYNEQFF.

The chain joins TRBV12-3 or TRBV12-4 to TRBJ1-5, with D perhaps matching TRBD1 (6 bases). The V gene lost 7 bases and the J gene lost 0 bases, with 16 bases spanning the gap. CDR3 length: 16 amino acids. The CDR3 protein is CASTLSGHDSNQPQHF. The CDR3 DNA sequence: TGTGCCAGCACCCTCTCGGGACACGATAGCAATCAGCCCCAGCATTTT.

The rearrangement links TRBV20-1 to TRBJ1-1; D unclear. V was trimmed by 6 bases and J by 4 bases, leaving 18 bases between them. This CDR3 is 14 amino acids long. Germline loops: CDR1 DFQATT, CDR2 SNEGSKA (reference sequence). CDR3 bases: TGCAGTGCAAAACAGAGACCCCCGGGCACTGAAGCTTTCTTT. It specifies CSAKQRPPGTEAFF.

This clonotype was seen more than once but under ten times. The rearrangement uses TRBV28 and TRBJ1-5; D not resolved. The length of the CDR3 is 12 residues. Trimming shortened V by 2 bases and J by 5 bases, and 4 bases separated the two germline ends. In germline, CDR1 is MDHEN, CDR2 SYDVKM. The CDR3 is CASSLNYQPQHF. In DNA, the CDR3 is TGTGCCAGCAGTTTAAACTATCAGCCCCAGCATTTT.